A selection of T cell receptor beta chains follows, all from one sample in a study of spatial heterogeneity in lung cancer. Via MiXCR, TCRdb re-called the 5' RACE reads, giving one row per CDR3 protein. The sample includes about 22,000 distinct CDR3 sequences, 2.5% to 3% of them seen just once. The specimen comprised lung tumor tissue, sampled at surgery. All receptors derive from a male donor with early-stage non-small cell lung cancer. CDR3s leave out the opening cysteine and the closing phenylalanine or tryptophan. Each record gives: clone size, V gene, CDR3 protein. Rows may omit the clone size; those that give it use once, few, many or a size class.

>many|TRBV10-3
AISEDKEQF
>many|TRBV18
ASSLMDRDGNQPQH
>many|TRBV20-1
SARGSWAGGGTDTQY
>many|TRBV25-1
ASSDGRGGDTQY
>many|TRBV10-3
AISHRGHHTGELF
>many|TRBV24-1
ATSDASSSSYNEQF
>many|TRBV29-1
SVGQLNQPQH
>many|TRBV6-2/TRBV6-3
ASRAGTSGTWGEQF
>many|TRBV7-2
ASQLGVDTYTDTQY
>many|TRBV2
ASGRDTSTNEKLF
>-|TRBV24-1
ATSDEGGREQF
>many|TRBV18
ASSPDELVQDTQY
>many|TRBV24-1
ATSDFRGPDTDTQY
>many|TRBV12-3/TRBV12-4
ASSLAGSFEQPQH
>many|TRBV7-8
ASSLSRDTEAF
>many|TRBV4-2
ASSQDPSNQPQH
>many|TRBV10-2
ASSEAQGSYEQY
>medium-sized|TRBV2
ASSEGWGISGTDTQY
>many|TRBV5-6
ASSLSWAGANHEQY
>many|TRBV7-9
ASSLVQETQY
>many|TRBV20-1
SAPGQGETEAF
>many|TRBV4-1
ASSQGRQGEQY
>many|TRBV2
ASSGLAGVVEQY
>many|TRBV10-3
AITQGQGSYGYT
>many|TRBV2
ASRDAAGTGEQY
>many|TRBV25-1
ASSESRGGDTDTQY
>many|TRBV29-1
SVRGQNYFYEQY
>many|TRBV7-2
ASSHGGWPQH
>many|TRBV5-1
ASSFGQAPYEQY
>many|TRBV12-3/TRBV12-4
ASSLGGGYGYT
>many|TRBV20-1
SAFTWETQY
>many|TRBV6-2/TRBV6-3
ASSYGQGASEAF
>many|TRBV10-2
ASRGTGQGGSNQPQH
>many|TRBV5-1
ASSGGLGQEQF
>many|TRBV5-1
ASSLVRLAGVDEQF
>-|TRBV28
ASSQGGGTDTQY
>many|TRBV20-1
SASLGGQGARYEQY
>-|TRBV6-1
ASSGTGWSTEAF
>many|TRBV24-1
ATSSTAESNEQF
>many|TRBV18
ASSWVNQNTDTQY
>many|TRBV18
ASSPRMGTFRPYEQY
>many|TRBV6-5
ASSYTGNTNYGYT
>many|TRBV6-6
ASRADPYNEQF
>medium-sized|TRBV24-1
ATSDGRDSPANYGYT
>many|TRBV5-1
ASSSPGTDTQY
>many|TRBV27
ASSSLAGGARYNEQF
>many|TRBV12-3/TRBV12-4
ASSLSGSGEQY
>many|TRBV18
ASSRTGGTDTQY
>many|TRBV12-3/TRBV12-4
ASSYVWGALGKNIQY
>many|TRBV5-5
ASRTRLAGATDTQY
>many|TRBV11-2
ASSLLAGGRNTQY
>many|TRBV20-1
SAFHRARGGSYGYT
>many|TRBV9
ASSVGKGWNSNQPQH
>many|TRBV28
ASTGVGYGYT